This T cell receptor (beta chain) stems from a study of control samples from healthy donors and cancer patients. CDR1 is MRHNA and CDR2 is SNTAGT in the germline V gene. This CDR3 has 14 amino acids. Trimming took 4 bases from V and 0 from J; bases not matched to a gene: 0. The table came from immunoSEQ multiplex PCR; TCRdb's copy has only in-frame clones and leaves some out. This table holds 90,000 or so clones, around four fifths found once. The source is a man aged 25-45 years in good health. The chain uses TRBV6-4 and TRBJ2-1; 7 bases align to TRBD2. Sequencing was performed on blood. CDR3 in amino acids: CASSAGGSYNEQFF. DNA of the CDR3: TGTGCCAGCAGTGCGGGGGGCTCCTACAATGAGCAGTTCTTC.